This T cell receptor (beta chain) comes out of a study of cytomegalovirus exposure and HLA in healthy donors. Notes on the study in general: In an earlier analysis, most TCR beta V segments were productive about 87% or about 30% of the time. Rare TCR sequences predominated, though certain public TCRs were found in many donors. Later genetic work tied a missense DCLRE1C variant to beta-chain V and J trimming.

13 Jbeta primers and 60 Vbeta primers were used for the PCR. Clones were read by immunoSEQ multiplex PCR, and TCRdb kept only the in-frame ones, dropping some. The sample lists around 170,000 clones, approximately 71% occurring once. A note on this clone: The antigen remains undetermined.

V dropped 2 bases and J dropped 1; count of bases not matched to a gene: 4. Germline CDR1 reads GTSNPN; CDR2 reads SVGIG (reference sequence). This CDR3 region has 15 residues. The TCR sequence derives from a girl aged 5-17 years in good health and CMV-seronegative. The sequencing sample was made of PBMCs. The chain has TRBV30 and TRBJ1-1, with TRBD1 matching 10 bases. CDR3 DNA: TGTGCCTGGAGTACCCGGACAGGGGGGAACACTGAAGCTTTCTTT. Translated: CAWSTRTGGNTEAFF.